This T cell receptor (beta chain) emerged from a study of cytomegalovirus exposure and HLA in healthy donors. Details on this clone: The target antigen is unknown.

General study findings and limits: In presence/absence analyses, roughly uniform sequencing depth across donors was assumed. The study had only CMV serostatus as immune exposure information.

Amplification used 60 Vbeta primers and 13 Jbeta primers. This table comes from immunoSEQ multiplex PCR, and its TCRdb copy is limited to in-frame clones, with some not included. In the table there are 100,000 to 150,000 clones, 77% of which are singletons. This CDR3 spans 16 amino acids. V lost 7 bases and J lost 4; bases outside the gene matches: 13. Per the germline V gene, CDR1 is SNHLY and CDR2 is FYNNEI. This chain joins TRBV2 and TRBJ2-5; 9 bases fit TRBD1. The sequencing input was PBMCs. The receptor was derived from a human donor in good health. The CDR3 DNA sequence: TGTGCCAGCAACCCCAACAGGGGGCTTACTTTAGAGACCCAGTACTTC. Translated, it gives CASNPNRGLTLETQYF.